The next 18 T cell receptor beta chains were all read from a single sample in a study of T cell changes during pregnancy in multiple sclerosis. Profiled with immunoSEQ multiplex PCR; TCRdb holds only in-frame clones, not every one. Counted here are tens of thousands of clones, 87% occurring once; the ten biggest clones make up 0.75% to 1%. The input for sequencing was CD4+ T cells from peripheral blood mononuclear cells, taken after pregnancy. Receptor source: a female donor with multiple sclerosis, enrolled in a pregnancy study.

CDR3 sequence (DNA): TGCGCCAGCAGCATAACTGGGACAATCTTGAACACTGAAGCTTTCTTT. Its protein product is CASSITGTILNTEAFF. The chain uses TRBV5-1 and TRBJ1-1; D might be TRBD1 (6 bases). Per the germline V gene, CDR1 is SGHRS and CDR2 is YFSETQ. Trimming left V 4 bases short and J 0 bases short, with 16 bases between. The CDR3 contains 16 residues.

This clone showed up just once. The genes are TRBV19 and TRBJ1-3; 9 bases line up with TRBD1. The CDR3 is made up of 17 amino acids. The V segment lost 2 bases and the J segment 0 bases; nucleotides outside the gene matches: 5. Germline V gene sequence: CDR1 LNHDA, CDR2 SQIVND (reference sequence). The CDR3 reads CASSIYWTGASGNTIYF. The CDR3 DNA reads TGTGCCAGTAGTATATACTGGACAGGGGCCTCTGGAAACACCATATATTTT. Using reference TRBV19 and TRBJ1-3 for the parts outside the CDR3, the full variable domain is DGGITQSPKYLFRKEGQNVTLSCEQNLNHDAMYWYRQDPGQGLRLIYYSQIVNDFQKGDIAEGYSVSREKKESFPLTVTSAQKNPTAFYLCASSIYWTGASGNTIYFGEGSWLTVV.

This sequence joins TRBV5-1 and TRBJ1-3; TRBD1 aligns across 12 bases. The trim removed 4 bases at V and 1 base at J, leaving 12 bases unmatched. There are 19 residues in the CDR3. Per germline, CDR1 SGHRS and CDR2 YFSETQ. The CDR3 DNA sequence: TGCGCCAGCAGCAGCGGGACAGGGGGCAGCAGGGAATCTGGAAACACCATATATTTT. As protein: CASSSGTGGSRESGNTIYF.

V is TRBV18 and J is TRBJ2-1; D not resolved. The V end lost 8 bases, the J end lost 5 bases, and 13 bases lay between the germline ends. Germline values: CDR1 KGHSH, CDR2 LQKENI. The CDR3 runs to 13 residues. CDR3 bases: TGTGCCAGCGCGTCCTTAGGAGACAATGAGCAGTTCTTC. Translated, it gives CASASLGDNEQFF. The complete variable domain, with remaining parts taken from reference TRBV18 and TRBJ2-1, reads NAGVMQNPRHLVRRRGQEARLRCSPMKGHSHVYWYRQLPEEGLKFMVYLQKENIIDESGMPKERFSAEFPKEGPSILRIQQVVRGDSAAYFCASASLGDNEQFFGPGTRLTVL.

Note on this clone: The same CDR3 arises from other DNA sequences in this sample as well. The V call is TRBV15, the J call TRBJ2-5; D remains ambiguous. The CDR3 is made up of 13 amino acids. Trimming took 0 bases from V and 5 from J, leaving 7 bases between them. Looked up from germline, CDR1 is LNHNV and CDR2 is YYDKDF (reference sequence). This CDR3 reads CATSRDPLETQYF. The CDR3 DNA is TGTGCCACCAGCAGAGATCCCTTGGAGACCCAGTACTTC.

V is TRBV9 and J is TRBJ2-7; 7 bases map to TRBD1. The ends lost 3 bases at V and 5 bases at J; junction bases unmatched: 8. The CDR3 is made up of 14 amino acids. From germline, CDR1 is SGDLS and CDR2 YYNGEE. CDR3 residues: CASSAGTASHEQYF. The CDR3 DNA is TGTGCCAGCAGCGCGGGGACAGCTTCTCACGAGCAGTACTTC.

The chain is built from TRBV5-1 and TRBJ2-3, with D possibly matching TRBD2 (6 bases). Germline V CDR1 and CDR2: SGHRS, YFSETQ. CDR3 size: 15 residues. V lost 3 bases and J lost 0, with 11 bases in between. CDR3: CASSWGAGSTDTQYF. The DNA of the CDR3 is TGCGCCAGCAGCTGGGGAGCGGGTAGCACAGATACGCAGTATTTT.

The V gene is TRBV4-2, the J gene TRBJ2-3, with 9 nucleotides matching TRBD2. CDR1 is LGHNA and CDR2 is YNFKEQ in the germline V gene. The J segment lost 6 bases and the V segment lost 4 bases, leaving 11 bases of the junction unmatched. The length of the CDR3 is 16 residues. Here the CDR3 reads CASSRVSASGEDTQYF. DNA for the CDR3: TGTGCCAGCAGCCGAGTGTCGGCTAGCGGGGAGGATACGCAGTATTTT.

Here the CDR3 DNA reads TGTGCCAGCAGCAAGGACAGGGTTTCCTACAATGAGCAGTTCTTC. This codes for CASSKDRVSYNEQFF. This chain connects TRBV7-2 to TRBJ2-1; 8 bases fit TRBD1. Trimming took 5 bases from V and 1 from J; bases not matched to a gene: 4. This CDR3 comprises 15 residues. Germline CDR1 and CDR2: SGHTA and FQGNSA.

The rearrangement joins TRBV4-2 to TRBJ1-1; D not resolved. The germline CDR1 and CDR2 sequences are LGHNA and YNFKEQ. The V end lost 0 bases, the J end lost 4 bases, and 12 bases lay between the germline ends. The CDR3 runs to 15 residues. The CDR3 sequence is CASSQEGNRGTEAFF. DNA for the CDR3: TGTGCCAGCAGCCAAGAGGGAAATCGGGGCACTGAAGCTTTCTTT.

This chain uses TRBV9 with TRBJ2-1; 11 bases fit TRBD2. V gave up 3 bases and J gave up 8 bases; unmatched junction bases: 13. The CDR3 runs to 17 residues. The V gene's germline CDR1 is SGDLS and CDR2 YYNGEE. CDR3: CASSGRSGGAFGHEQFF. The DNA of the CDR3 is TGTGCCAGCAGCGGGCGTAGCGGGGGGGCGTTCGGGCATGAGCAGTTCTTC.

As concerns this clone: One end of the junction is discordant with germline, which a read error may explain. V usage is TRBV5-6 and J usage is TRBJ1-2; D may be TRBD1 (5 bases). CDR1 and CDR2 (germline): SGHDT, YYEEEE. The CDR3 length is 15 residues. The CDR3 reads CASSLEGRLAPLSDF. CDR3 nucleotides: TGTGCCAGCAGCTTGGAGGGGCGCCTTGCCCCCTTATCTGACTTC.

This chain uses TRBV2 with TRBJ2-4; D not resolved. Deletions cut 7 bases from V and 0 bases from J, with 13 bases between. This CDR3 has 15 amino acids. CDR1 and CDR2 (germline): SNHLY, FYNNEI. The CDR3 spells CASTKTLLAKNIQYF. The CDR3 DNA reads TGTGCCAGCACCAAGACACTTCTAGCCAAAAACATTCAGTACTTC.

The J gene is TRBJ2-7, the V gene TRBV5-1, with TRBD2 matching over 8 bases. V dropped 2 bases and J dropped 3; count of bases not matched to a gene: 7. CDR1 and CDR2 (germline): SGHRS, YFSETQ. This CDR3 region has 15 residues. CDR3 amino acids: CASSLLTGGVYEQYF. The CDR3 DNA sequence: TGCGCCAGCAGCTTATTGACGGGGGGGGTCTACGAGCAGTACTTC.

The chain uses TRBV18 and TRBJ2-1; TRBD2 matches at 8 bases. The germline V gene encodes CDR1 KGHSH and CDR2 LQKENI. Trimming took 3 bases from V and 9 from J; bases not matched to a gene: 7. CDR3 size: 14 residues. The DNA of the CDR3 is TGTGCCAGCTCACCCTTTCCCCTAGCGGGTGAGCAGTTCTTC. Encoded protein: CASSPFPLAGEQFF. Supplemented by reference TRBV18 and TRBJ2-1, the full variable domain reads NAGVMQNPRHLVRRRGQEARLRCSPMKGHSHVYWYRQLPEEGLKFMVYLQKENIIDESGMPKERFSAEFPKEGPSILRIQQVVRGDSAAYFCASSPFPLAGEQFFGPGTRLTVL.

Comment on this clone: Other DNA sequences from this sample encode an identical CDR3 as well. This chain joins TRBV29-1 and TRBJ1-2, with 7 bases lining up with TRBD1. The CDR3 totals 11 residues. Trimming at V came to 7 bases and at J to 3 bases, leaving 2 bases not matched to a gene. Germline CDR1 and CDR2: SQVTM and ANQGSEA. CDR3 bases: TGCAGCGCCGGACAGGACTATGGCTACACCTTC. Its translation: CSAGQDYGYTF.

V usage is TRBV10-3 and J usage is TRBJ1-6, with D unclear. Trimming pared 6 bases from V and 6 bases from J, leaving 9 bases between. Germline CDR1 is ENHRY and CDR2 is SYGVKD. The CDR3 has 13 amino acids. In DNA form, the CDR3 reads TGTGCCATCAGAGCACAGCCTAATTCACCCCTCCACTTT. Translation gives CAIRAQPNSPLHF.

The chain recombines TRBV5-1 with TRBJ2-1; 10 bases map to TRBD2. J lost 8 bases, V lost 1 base, and 9 bases had no gene match. The CDR3 is made up of 16 amino acids. CDR1 SGHRS and CDR2 YFSETQ come from the germline V gene. CDR3 coding DNA: TGCGCCAGCAGCTTGATCCCTAGCGGGGGCCAGGATGAGCAGTTCTTC. Protein sequence: CASSLIPSGGQDEQFF.